This record looks at one TCR beta chain sequence and its context. This entry is derived from a study of blood T cell repertoires in COVID-19. The method was immunoSEQ multiplex PCR; TCRdb's version includes in-frame clones alone and lacks a portion of them. The sample includes 200,000 to 250,000 clones, about 90% seen only once; the top ten take 1.5%. This clonotype was sampled from a man between 18 and 29 years old with active or convalescent COVID-19. The material sequenced was peripheral blood.

CDR3 region: CASSQDVRDRSLNSPLHF. The DNA of the CDR3 is TGTGCCAGCAGCCAAGATGTCCGGGACAGGAGCTTAAATTCACCCCTCCACTTT. The chain joins TRBV3-1 (or the pseudogene TRBV3-2) to TRBJ1-6; 8 nucleotides align to TRBD1. The germline V gene has CDR1 LGHDT and CDR2 YNNKEL (reference sequence). With V trimmed by 0 bases and J by 7 bases, 11 bases remained unmatched. CDR3 length equals 18 residues.